The 19 T cell receptor beta chains in this list originate from one sample, sequenced in a study of early T cells in non-severe SARS-CoV-2 infection. TCRdb processed the 5' RACE reads anew with MiXCR; each CDR3 protein has one entry. This sample carries some 36,000 distinct CDR3 sequences, under 8% of them seen once, and the ten largest clones take about 5.5%. The sequencing input was whole blood. The receptor source for this set is an adult who was a healthcare worker with PCR-confirmed SARS-CoV-2 infection or an uninfected control (not recorded which).

Worth noting for this clonotype: A much larger clone lies a single base off, so this may be a read error. The CDR3 region has the DNA TGCAGTGCAAGCACTTGCGGGAGTTCAGATACGCAGTATTTT. This codes for CSASTCGSSDTQYF. This chain links TRBV20-1 with TRBJ2-3; 7 nucleotides match TRBD2. This CDR3 is 14 amino acids long. Germline CDR1 DFQATT, CDR2 SNEGSKA (reference sequence). V gave up 6 bases and J gave up 4 bases; unmatched junction bases: 10.

V usage is TRBV5-4 and J usage is TRBJ2-2; 13 nucleotides agree with TRBD2. The V segment lost 4 bases and the J segment 4 bases; nucleotides outside the gene matches: 4. Looked up from germline, CDR1 is SGHNT and CDR2 is YYREEE (reference sequence). This CDR3 spans 16 amino acids. CDR3 protein: CASSRTSGGLTGELFF. For the CDR3, the DNA is TGTGCCAGCAGCAGGACTAGCGGGGGTCTCACCGGGGAGCTGTTTTTT.

This rearrangement joins TRBV5-1 to TRBJ2-1; the match to TRBD2 covers 10 bases. Germline V lookup: CDR1 SGHRS, CDR2 YFSETQ. The CDR3 sequence is 15 residues long. With V trimmed by 7 bases and J by 5 bases, 9 bases remained unmatched. The CDR3, as DNA: TGCGCCAGCCGAGCCGGGACTAGCGCTAACAATGAGCAGTTCTTC. Protein product: CASRAGTSANNEQFF.

This clonotype has a count of ten or more. The gene calls are TRBV20-1 and TRBJ2-5; D ambiguous. Germline CDR1 and CDR2: DFQATT and SNEGSKA (reference sequence). The CDR3 sequence is 14 residues long. V lost 3 bases and J lost 2, with 13 bases in between. DNA for the CDR3: TGCAGTGCTAGGAGTAGTAGGGAACAAGAGACCCAGTACTTC. Translating it yields CSARSSREQETQYF.

In its sample, this clonotype was seen many times. The V gene is TRBV21-1, the J gene TRBJ1-2; the table gives TRBD1 as D, unverified against the DNA. TRBV21-1 is a known pseudogene. The CDR3 runs 14 residues. The chain's CDR3 is CASSKDGGNYGYTF. The DNA for the CDR3 is TGTGCCAGCAGCAAAGATGGGGGAAACTATGGCTACACCTTC.

This clonotype was counted many times. J is TRBJ2-7 and V is TRBV28, with 7 bases that match TRBD1. This CDR3 spans 17 amino acids. J lost 3 bases, V lost 5 bases, and 16 bases had no gene match. Germline values: CDR1 MDHEN, CDR2 SYDVKM. The chain's CDR3 is CASSVRQGKNPLYEQYF. The CDR3 region has the DNA TGTGCCAGCAGTGTACGACAGGGTAAGAATCCCCTCTACGAGCAGTACTTC.

This clonotype was seen a few times. The J gene is TRBJ2-1, the V gene TRBV28; D is unclear. CDR1 is MDHEN, CDR2 SYDVKM, per germline. This CDR3 has 13 residues. V was trimmed by 6 bases and J by 5 bases, leaving 11 bases between them. The CDR3 loop reads CASSLGRNNEQFF. The CDR3 bases are TGTGCCAGCAGCCTAGGGCGGAACAATGAGCAGTTCTTC.

This clonotype appeared many times. V is TRBV6-2 or TRBV6-3 and J is TRBJ2-5; D ambiguous. Trimming took 4 bases from V and 9 from J, leaving 12 bases between them. This CDR3 has 12 residues. Germline loops: CDR1 MNHEY, CDR2 SVGEGT. Here the CDR3 reads CASSFPQTAQYF. The CDR3 DNA reads as TGTGCCAGCAGTTTTCCCCAAACGGCCCAGTACTTC.

This clonotype was detected a few times. The V and J genes are TRBV23-1 and TRBJ2-4; 9 bases align to TRBD1. TRBV23-1 is annotated as an ORF whose role is uncertain. The CDR3 is made up of 18 amino acids. V was clipped by 8 bases and J by 0 bases; unmatched bases: 14. This chain's CDR3 is CASRSQWTGVRAKNIQYF. CDR3 DNA: TGCGCCAGCCGGAGCCAATGGACAGGGGTCCGAGCCAAAAACATTCAGTACTTC.

This clonotype was counted only a few times. CDR3: CASSAVIRDTQYF. The CDR3 DNA sequence: TGTGCCAGCAGCGCCGTCATACGCGATACGCAGTATTTT. The chain couples TRBV9 to TRBJ2-3; no reliable D call. V shed 3 bases and J shed 6 bases, with 11 bases lying between them. The CDR3 is 13 residues long. Germline assignment: CDR1 SGDLS and CDR2 YYNGEE.

This clonotype was seen at least ten times. V gene TRBV5-4 combines with J gene TRBJ2-7, with 11 bases aligning to TRBD1. Germline-derived CDR1 and CDR2 are SGHNT and YYREEE (reference sequence). The trim removed 4 bases at V and 4 bases at J, leaving 7 bases unmatched. This CDR3 contains 15 residues. The CDR3 sequence: CASSPGGQGVYEQYF. In nucleotides, the CDR3 is TGTGCCAGCAGCCCCGGGGGACAGGGGGTTTACGAGCAGTACTTC.

This clonotype occurred many times. The genes are TRBV28 and TRBJ1-5; TRBD1 aligns across 7 bases. Germline V gene sequence: CDR1 MDHEN, CDR2 SYDVKM. V lost 5 bases and J lost 4; bases outside the gene matches: 8. CDR3 length: 15 residues. The CDR3 coding sequence is TGTGCCAGCAGTCACATCAGGGGGGGTAATCAGCCCCAGCATTTT. It codes for CASSHIRGGNQPQHF. The full variable domain, rest sourced from reference TRBV28 and TRBJ1-5, is DVKVTQSSRYLVKRTGEKVFLECVQDMDHENMFWYRQDPGLGLRLIYFSYDVKMKEKGDIPEGYSVSREKKERFSLILESASTNQTSMYLCASSHIRGGNQPQHFGDGTRLSIL.

This chain uses TRBV4-2 with TRBJ2-3; D is unresolved. This CDR3 spans 15 amino acids. The V end was cut by 0 bases, the J end by 0 bases, with 7 bases between. The germline V gene has CDR1 LGHNA and CDR2 YNFKEQ. CDR3 DNA sequence: TGTGCCAGCAGCCAAGATTGGCGGAGCACAGATACGCAGTATTTT. Its protein is CASSQDWRSTDTQYF.

This clonotype was detected only a few times. This chain links TRBV5-4 with TRBJ2-5, with D maybe TRBD2 (6 bases). Trimming took 1 base from V and 4 from J, leaving 11 bases between them. Germline V gene lookup returns CDR1 SGHNT and CDR2 YYREEE (reference sequence). The CDR3 runs to 14 residues. CDR3 bases: TGTGCCAGCAGCTTGAGGCAGGGAGGAGAGACCCAGTACTTC. Its translation is CASSLRQGGETQYF.

This clonotype came up many times. The gene calls are TRBV24-1 and TRBJ2-1; D not certain. Deletions cut 4 bases from V and 0 bases from J, with 12 bases between. Germline loops: CDR1 KGHDR, CDR2 SFDVKD. The CDR3 covers 16 residues. The CDR3 loop reads CATSDRLRSSYNEQFF. The CDR3 bases are TGTGCCACCAGTGACCGCCTCAGGTCCTCCTACAATGAGCAGTTCTTC.

The chain carries TRBV2 and TRBJ2-5; tentative D call: TRBD1 (5 bases). Germline CDR1 and CDR2: SNHLY and FYNNEI. The CDR3 is made up of 12 amino acids. Between the trimmed V and J ends, which lost 11 bases and 2 bases, there was a span of 12 bases. CDR3 residues: CAARRQQETQYF. CDR3 nucleotides: TGTGCCGCAAGAAGACAGCAAGAGACCCAGTACTTC.

DNA for the CDR3: TGTGCCAGCAGCCAGGGGCAGGGGGAGCAGTTCTTC. Its translation: CASSQGQGEQFF. The chain has TRBV5-4 and TRBJ2-1; the D gene is possibly TRBD1 (6 bases). CDR3 length equals 12 residues. Germline V gene sequence: CDR1 SGHNT, CDR2 YYREEE (reference sequence). With 4 bases removed from V and 10 bases from J, the gap between germline ends came to 12 bases. Looking up the rest from reference TRBV5-4 and TRBJ2-1 gives the full variable domain: ETGVTQSPTHLIKTRGQQVTLRCSSQSGHNTVSWYQQALGQGPQFIFQYYREEENGRGNFPPRFSGLQFPNYSSELNVNALELDDSALYLCASSQGQGEQFFGPGTRLTVL.

At least ten counts were recorded for this clonotype. This chain uses TRBV28 with TRBJ2-5, with D possibly TRBD2 on 6 matching bases. CDR1 MDHEN and CDR2 SYDVKM come from the germline V gene. CDR3 length: 11 residues. V was clipped by 3 bases and J by 7 bases, with 6 bases between them. The CDR3 loop is CASSFGGTQYF. CDR3 coding DNA: TGTGCCAGCAGTTTCGGGGGGACCCAGTACTTC.

This clonotype was counted a few times. This chain connects TRBV5-4 to TRBJ1-1, with unresolved D. CDR3 length: 11 residues. The V and J ends lost 5 bases and 1 base respectively, with 3 bases between them. CDR1 is SGHNT, CDR2 YYREEE, per germline (reference sequence). This CDR3 reads CASSQNTEAFF. DNA for the CDR3: TGTGCCAGCAGTCAGAACACTGAAGCTTTCTTT.